Each of the 18 T cell receptor beta chains below was sequenced from the same sample in a study of T cell repertoires and Cas9 in healthy adults. The data were produced by immunoSEQ multiplex PCR, yet TCRdb's version contains in-frame clones alone and is incomplete. The sample holds fewer than 25,000 clones; about 90% are singletons and the top ten take roughly 1.5%. Sequencing was done on a sample of CD4+ effector T cells (CD127+, CD25-, CD137-, CD154-) from PBMCs; culture status not recorded. The receptor source for this set is a human donor in good health.

The V and J genes are TRBV5-6 and TRBJ2-7; TRBD2 aligns across 8 bases. The length of the CDR3 is 15 residues. Germline V CDR1 and CDR2: SGHDT, YYEEEE. Trimming took 4 bases from V and 3 from J; bases not matched to a gene: 9. The CDR3 nucleotides read TGTGCCAGCAGCACCGAGGGACTAGGTATCTACGAGCAGTACTTC. Protein product: CASSTEGLGIYEQYF.

The chain recombines TRBV19 with TRBJ1-2; 12 bases match TRBD1. The V segment lost 7 bases and the J segment 8 bases; nucleotides outside the gene matches: 5. Germline V gene sequence: CDR1 LNHDA, CDR2 SQIVND (reference sequence). The CDR3 spans 13 residues. In DNA, the CDR3 is TGTGCCAGTAAAGGGGACAGGGGGCGCGGCTACACCTTC. Translation: CASKGDRGRGYTF.

This clone was picked up a small number of times. CDR3 region: CAISDRGLSYEQYF. In DNA, the CDR3 is TGTGCCATCAGTGACAGGGGCCTCTCCTACGAGCAGTACTTC. This rearrangement joins TRBV10-3 to TRBJ2-7; possibly TRBD1 for D (6 bases). Trimming took 3 bases from V and 0 from J, leaving 9 bases between them. The germline gives CDR1 ENHRY, CDR2 SYGVKD. The CDR3 length is 14 residues.

In its sample, this clone was seen a few times. This chain links TRBV19 with TRBJ2-1; 15 bases line up with TRBD2. The CDR3 has 15 amino acids. The V and J ends lost 8 bases and 6 bases, in that order; junction bases with no gene match: 5. Germline loops: CDR1 LNHDA, CDR2 SQIVND (reference sequence). The CDR3 nucleotides read TGTGCCAGTTGGACTAGCGGGAGGGGGGCCAATGAGCAGTTCTTC. This gives the protein CASWTSGRGANEQFF.

This chain connects TRBV5-1 to TRBJ1-4; D is unresolved. Trimming took off 3 bases at V and 5 bases at J, with 8 bases between the two ends. CDR1 is SGHRS, CDR2 YFSETQ, per germline. The CDR3 is 13 residues long. The CDR3: CASSSGPNEKLFF. In nucleotides, the CDR3 is TGCGCCAGCAGCTCGGGCCCAAATGAAAAACTGTTTTTT.

CDR3 residues: CASSPQGFTYGYTF. The CDR3 nucleotides are TGTGCCAGCAGTCCCCAGGGGTTTACCTATGGCTACACCTTC. The chain recombines TRBV6-5 with TRBJ1-2; a weak D match, TRBD1 (6 bases). V gave up 5 bases and J gave up 4 bases, with 14 bases separating them. Germline V gives CDR1 MNHEY, CDR2 SVGAGI. This CDR3 is built from 14 residues.

The V gene is TRBV19, the J gene TRBJ1-5; D is possibly TRBD1 (5 bases). V was cut by 8 bases and J by 1 base, with 15 bases left in between. There are 15 residues in the CDR3. CDR1 is LNHDA and CDR2 is SQIVND in the germline V gene (reference sequence). The CDR3 sequence: CASLITGASNQPQHF. The CDR3 DNA follows: TGTGCCAGTCTTATCACAGGAGCCAGCAATCAGCCCCAGCATTTT.

This sequence joins TRBV14 and TRBJ1-2; D not certain. Germline lookup yields CDR1 SGHDN and CDR2 FVKESK. CDR3 length: 15 residues. The V end was cut by 1 base, the J end by 3 bases, with 12 bases between. The CDR3 nucleotides read TGTGCCAGCAGCCAAGGGGGTGGAAGAGACTATGGCTACACCTTC. Its translation: CASSQGGGRDYGYTF.

The gene calls are TRBV13 and TRBJ2-5, with TRBD2 identical over 7 bases. The CDR3 has 12 residues. The V segment lost 5 bases and the J segment 11 bases; nucleotides outside the gene matches: 8. The germline CDR1 and CDR2 sequences are PRHDT and FYEKMQ (reference sequence). The CDR3 protein is CASSPTRGEQYF. CDR3 bases: TGTGCCAGCAGCCCCACTCGGGGGGAGCAGTACTTC.

The chain is built from TRBV18 and TRBJ2-5; no clear D. The germline V and J ends were trimmed by 1 base and 5 bases, with 2 bases remaining between them. The germline gives CDR1 KGHSH, CDR2 LQKENI. The length of the CDR3 is 11 residues. The CDR3 protein is CASSPRETQYF. The DNA for the CDR3 is TGTGCCAGCTCACCACGGGAGACCCAGTACTTC. Full variable domain (outside the CDR3, taken from reference TRBV18 and TRBJ2-5): NAGVMQNPRHLVRRRGQEARLRCSPMKGHSHVYWYRQLPEEGLKFMVYLQKENIIDESGMPKERFSAEFPKEGPSILRIQQVVRGDSAAYFCASSPRETQYFGPGTRLLVL.

V gene TRBV5-1 combines with J gene TRBJ2-1, with 11 bases identical to TRBD2. CDR3 length equals 15 residues. In germline, CDR1 is SGHRS, CDR2 YFSETQ. The V segment lost 3 bases and the J segment 4 bases; nucleotides outside the gene matches: 3. This CDR3 reads CASSSIAGGYNEQFF. The CDR3 DNA sequence: TGCGCCAGCAGCTCTATAGCGGGAGGGTACAATGAGCAGTTCTTC.

This clone is a singleton in its sample. The rearrangement uses TRBV5-1 and TRBJ1-1; TRBD1 might be the D (6 bases). V lost 0 bases, J lost 2 bases, and 14 bases lay in between. This CDR3 comprises 16 residues. Germline values: CDR1 SGHRS, CDR2 YFSETQ. CDR3: CASSLAGAHTNTEAFF. The CDR3 DNA sequence: TGCGCCAGCAGCTTGGCAGGGGCTCATACAAACACTGAAGCTTTCTTT. Full variable domain (remainder filled in from reference TRBV5-1 and TRBJ1-1): KAGVTQTPRYLIKTRGQQVTLSCSPISGHRSVSWYQQTPGQGLQFLFEYFSETQRNKGNFPGRFSGRQFSNSRSEMNVSTLELGDSALYLCASSLAGAHTNTEAFFGQGTRLTVV.

This clone was seen once. The V call is TRBV28, the J call TRBJ1-4; unclear D gene. Germline V lookup: CDR1 MDHEN, CDR2 SYDVKM. The CDR3 runs 12 residues. V was trimmed by 7 bases and J by 6 bases, leaving 9 bases between them. The CDR3 nucleotides read TGTGCCAGCATGGCCAGATATGAAAAACTGTTTTTT. As protein: CASMARYEKLFF.

The CDR3 coding sequence is TGTGCCAGCAGTGGGACAGGGGGCCGGCAGCCCCAGCATTTT. It encodes CASSGTGGRQPQHF. This sequence joins TRBV2 and TRBJ1-5, with 11 bases aligning to TRBD1. V shed 4 bases and J 7 bases; nucleotides not matched to a gene: 3. In germline, CDR1 is SNHLY, CDR2 FYNNEI. The CDR3 totals 14 residues.

The V call is TRBV5-5, the J call TRBJ1-2, with D maybe TRBD1 (6 bases). CDR3 length: 13 amino acids. The germline V and J ends were trimmed by 2 bases and 5 bases, with 10 bases remaining between them. The germline V gene has CDR1 SGHKS and CDR2 YYEKEE (reference sequence). CDR3 sequence: CASSLNREYGYTF. The CDR3, as DNA: TGTGCCAGCAGCTTAAACAGGGAATATGGCTACACCTTC.

The DNA of the CDR3 is TGTGCCAGCAGTTTAAGCGGGGGAACCTATGGCTACACCTTC. Translating it yields CASSLSGGTYGYTF. The chain is built from TRBV28 and TRBJ1-2, with D tentatively TRBD1 (5 bases). CDR1 is MDHEN and CDR2 is SYDVKM in the germline V gene. The CDR3 runs to 14 residues. Between the trimmed V and J ends, which lost 2 bases and 4 bases, there was a span of 11 bases.

The CDR3 is CASSVVTSGSADTQYF. In nucleotides, the CDR3 is TGTGCCAGCAGCGTAGTGACTAGCGGGAGTGCAGATACGCAGTATTTT. The genes are TRBV9 and TRBJ2-3, with 12 bases that match TRBD2. With 0 bases clipped from V and 4 bases from J, the junction kept 3 bases outside the gene matches. Germline V lookup: CDR1 SGDLS, CDR2 YYNGEE. This CDR3 is built from 16 residues.

V is TRBV2 and J is TRBJ1-5; unclear D gene. Germline assignment: CDR1 SNHLY and CDR2 FYNNEI. The CDR3 sequence is 12 residues long. V lost 7 bases and J 6 bases, leaving 10 bases between the germline ends. The CDR3 is CASTTLGQPQHF. CDR3 in DNA: TGTGCCAGCACGACGTTGGGTCAGCCCCAGCATTTT.